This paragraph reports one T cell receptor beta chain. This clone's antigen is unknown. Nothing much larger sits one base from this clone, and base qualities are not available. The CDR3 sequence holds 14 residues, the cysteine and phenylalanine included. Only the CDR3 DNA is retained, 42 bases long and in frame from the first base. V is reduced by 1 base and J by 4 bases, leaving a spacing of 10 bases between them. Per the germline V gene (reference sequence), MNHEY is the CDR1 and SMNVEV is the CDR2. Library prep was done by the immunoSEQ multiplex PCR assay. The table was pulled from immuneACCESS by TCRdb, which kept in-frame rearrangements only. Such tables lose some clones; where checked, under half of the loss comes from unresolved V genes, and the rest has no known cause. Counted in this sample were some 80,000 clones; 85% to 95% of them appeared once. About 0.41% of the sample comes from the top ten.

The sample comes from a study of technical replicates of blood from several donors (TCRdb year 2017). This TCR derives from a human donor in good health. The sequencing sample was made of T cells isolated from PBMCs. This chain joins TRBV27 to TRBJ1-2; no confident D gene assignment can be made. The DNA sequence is TGTGCCAGCAGTTTATTTCGGGGATCCTATGGCTACACCTTC. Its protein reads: CASSLFRGSYGYTF.